The sequence of this TCR beta chain was determined in a study of blood T cell repertoires in COVID-19. About the research overall: Acute-phase and convalescent COVID-19 samples originated in the United States, Italy and Spain.

TCRdb keeps only in-frame clones here, not all; method: immunoSEQ multiplex PCR. The table records over 100,000 clones, around 81% of them present only once. This TCR was recovered from a woman aged 55 to 70 with active or convalescent COVID-19. The sample consisted of peripheral blood.

CDR3 protein: CASGPGDRETQYF. The CDR3 nucleotides are TGTGCTAGTGGCCCCGGAGATCGCGAGACCCAGTACTTC. The chain recombines TRBV12-5 with TRBJ2-5; D remains unclear. The CDR3 is 13 amino acids. Trimming pared 6 bases from V and 5 bases from J, leaving 13 bases between. From germline, CDR1 is LGHNT and CDR2 FRNRAP. Variable domain in full (rest from reference TRBV12-5 and TRBJ2-5): DARVTQTPRHKVTEMGQEVTMRCQPILGHNTVFWYRQTMMQGLELLAYFRNRAPLDDSGMPKDRFSAEMPDATLATLKIQPSEPRDSAVYFCASGPGDRETQYFGPGTRLLVL.